The rows below give T cell receptor beta chains drawn from one sample of a study of identical twins. Each CDR3 protein gets one entry after TCRdb re-called the 5' RACE reads with MiXCR. The sample consists of roughly 230,000 distinct CDR3 sequences, roughly 8.7% of them appearing once. The same sample was also used in a study of yellow fever vaccine responses in identical twins.

Sequencing was performed on CD8+ T cells sorted from blood. All receptors derive from a woman aged 18-29 years in good health. Both conserved end residues are part of each CDR3. The order of the fields is J gene, V gene, D gene, clone size, CDR3 protein, CDR3 DNA. A D gene is named only where the DNA matches it firmly. The size of a clone is reported for some rows only, either as once, few or many, or as a class for expanded clones.

>TRBJ2-7|TRBV27|TRBD1|few
CASGDRGFNYEQYF
TGTGCCAGCGGAGACAGGGGCTTCAACTACGAGCAGTACTTC
>TRBJ2-5|TRBV20-1|NA|NA
CSAPDRKDASETQYF
TGCAGTGCTCCGGACCGAAAGGACGCTTCGGAGACCCAGTACTTC
>TRBJ1-1|TRBV15|NA|NA
CATSRGDGDSRDGNWDTEAFF
TGTGCCACCAGCAGAGGGGATGGGGACTCCAGGGACGGAAATTGGGACACTGAAGCTTTCTTT
>TRBJ2-7|TRBV30|NA|NA
CAWRAGTYEQYF
TGTGCCTGGAGGGCAGGAACCTACGAGCAGTACTTC
>TRBJ2-7|TRBV27|TRBD1|few
CASSPQTGGKIEQYF
TGTGCCAGCAGTCCTCAGACAGGGGGGAAGATCGAGCAGTACTTC
>TRBJ2-1|TRBV11-1|NA|many
CASSLGQRAPYNEQFF
TGTGCCAGCAGCTTAGGGCAGAGGGCCCCCTACAATGAGCAGTTCTTC
>TRBJ2-1|TRBV4-1|TRBD1|NA
CASSREPPGQGINEQFF
TGCGCCAGCAGCCGAGAGCCACCCGGACAGGGGATAAATGAGCAGTTCTTC
>TRBJ2-7|TRBV20-1|TRBD2|NA
CSARGEREGSYEQYF
TGCAGTGCTAGGGGGGAGCGGGAGGGCTCCTACGAGCAGTACTTC
>TRBJ2-7|TRBV9|NA|NA
CASSVDSGGSSYEQYF
TGTGCCAGCAGCGTAGATTCTGGAGGCAGCTCCTACGAGCAGTACTTC
>TRBJ2-7|TRBV4-1|NA|many
CASSQPPDGTTIYEQYF
TGCGCCAGCAGCCAGCCCCCCGATGGGACGACCATCTACGAGCAGTACTTC
>TRBJ2-3|TRBV10-2|NA|NA
CASSESWGTDTQYF
TGCGCCAGCAGTGAGTCGTGGGGAACAGATACGCAGTATTTT